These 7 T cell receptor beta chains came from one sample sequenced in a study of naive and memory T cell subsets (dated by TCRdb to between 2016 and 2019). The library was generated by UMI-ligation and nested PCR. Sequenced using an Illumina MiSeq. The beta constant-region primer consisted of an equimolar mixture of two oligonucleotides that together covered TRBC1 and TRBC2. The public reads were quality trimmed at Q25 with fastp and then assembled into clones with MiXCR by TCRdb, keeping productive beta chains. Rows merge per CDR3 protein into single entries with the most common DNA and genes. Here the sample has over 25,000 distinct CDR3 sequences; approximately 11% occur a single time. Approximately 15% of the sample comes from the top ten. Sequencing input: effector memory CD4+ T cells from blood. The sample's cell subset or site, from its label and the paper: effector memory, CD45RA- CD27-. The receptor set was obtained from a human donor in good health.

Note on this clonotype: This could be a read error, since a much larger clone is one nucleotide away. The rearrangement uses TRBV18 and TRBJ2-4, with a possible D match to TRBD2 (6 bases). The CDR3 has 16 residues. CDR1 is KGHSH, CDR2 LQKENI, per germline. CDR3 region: CASFGGARGAQNIQYF. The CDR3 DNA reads TGTGCCAGCTTCGGAGGGGCGAGAGGAGCCCAAAACATTCAGTACTTC.

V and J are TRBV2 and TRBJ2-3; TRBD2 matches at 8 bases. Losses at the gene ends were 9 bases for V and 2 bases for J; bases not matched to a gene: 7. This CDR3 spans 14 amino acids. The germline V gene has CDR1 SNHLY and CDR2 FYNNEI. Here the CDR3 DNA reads TGTGCCAGTCGGGTAGCGGGAATCACAGATACGCAGTATTTT. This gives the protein CASRVAGITDTQYF.

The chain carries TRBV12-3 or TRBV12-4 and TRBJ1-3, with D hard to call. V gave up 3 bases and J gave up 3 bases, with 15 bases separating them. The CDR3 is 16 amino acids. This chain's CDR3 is CASSLGSTYIGNTIYF. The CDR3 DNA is TGTGCCAGCAGTTTGGGGAGTACCTACATTGGAAACACCATATATTTT.

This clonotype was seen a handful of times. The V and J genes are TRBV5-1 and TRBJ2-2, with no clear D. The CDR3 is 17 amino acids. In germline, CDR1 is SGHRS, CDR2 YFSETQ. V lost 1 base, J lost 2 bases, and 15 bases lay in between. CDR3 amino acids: CASSLNPSGLNTGELFF. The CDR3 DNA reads TGCGCCAGCAGCTTGAATCCTTCGGGCTTAAACACCGGGGAGCTGTTTTTT.

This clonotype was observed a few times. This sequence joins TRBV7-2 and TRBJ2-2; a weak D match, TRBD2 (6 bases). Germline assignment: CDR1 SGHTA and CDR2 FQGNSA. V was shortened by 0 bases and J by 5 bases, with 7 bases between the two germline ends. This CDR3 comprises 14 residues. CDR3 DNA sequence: TGTGCCAGCAGCTTAGCGGGGAGGACCGGGGAGCTGTTTTTT. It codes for CASSLAGRTGELFF.

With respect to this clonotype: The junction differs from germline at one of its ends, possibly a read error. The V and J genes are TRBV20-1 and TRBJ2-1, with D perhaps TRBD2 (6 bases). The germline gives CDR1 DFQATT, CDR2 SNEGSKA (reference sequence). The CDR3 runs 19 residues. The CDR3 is CSAGDPLRLGGFNYNEQFF. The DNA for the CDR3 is TGCAGTGCTGGAGATCCCCTCAGGTTAGGAGGGTTTAACTACAATGAGCAGTTCTTC.

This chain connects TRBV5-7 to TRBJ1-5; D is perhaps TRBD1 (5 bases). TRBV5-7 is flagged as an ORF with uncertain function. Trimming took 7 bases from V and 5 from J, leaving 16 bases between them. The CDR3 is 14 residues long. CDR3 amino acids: CASPGWWGDQPQHF. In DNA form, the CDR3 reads TGTGCCAGCCCTGGGTGGTGGGGGGATCAGCCCCAGCATTTT.